This T cell receptor beta chain was recorded in a study of vaccination effects on CD4 cells after COVID-19. Study as a whole: It was a median of 72 days after the second dose that post-vaccine samples were obtained. Cultures used over 1.5 million PBMC per well, 7.5 to 10 IU/ml IL-2 and around 9.8 ug/ml peptides.

Trimming pared 2 bases from V and 4 bases from J, leaving 15 bases between. This CDR3 has 15 residues. From germline, CDR1 is LGHDT and CDR2 YNNKEL (reference sequence). On day 10 of culture, CD4+ T cells were separated out. Either the BNT162b2 or mRNA-1273 vaccine was given to participants in two doses. Libraries were prepared by immunoSEQ multiplex PCR; TCRdb keeps only in-frame clonotypes and omits some of them. This table has about 57,000 clones, around 73% appearing once. With respect to this clone: Its antigen remains unidentified.

General observations from the study: Marked clonal contraction was seen late after vaccination (in both infection- and vaccine-induced clones).

Material: CD4+ T cells from PBMCs cultured without peptide, obtained after COVID-19 vaccination. The V gene is TRBV3-1 (or the pseudogene TRBV3-2), the J gene TRBJ2-7, with D perhaps TRBD1 (5 bases). The sequence was collected from a human donor who received a COVID-19 vaccine. The CDR3 protein is CASSQTQAPGYEQYF. The CDR3 DNA reads TGTGCCAGCAGCCAAACACAGGCGCCAGGGTACGAGCAGTACTTC.